A selection of T cell receptor beta chains follows, all from one sample in a study of blood T cell repertoires in COVID-19. Generated by immunoSEQ multiplex PCR, the TCRdb table keeps only in-frame clones and is missing some. The data contain around 320,000 clones, roughly 85% of them singletons. Sequences were obtained from peripheral blood. These receptor sequences come from a human donor in a cohort sampled during active COVID-19. CDR3s include the opening cysteine and the closing phenylalanine or tryptophan. Each record gives: V gene, clone size, CDR3 length, D gene, J gene, CDR3 protein, CDR3 DNA. A D gene is named only where the DNA matches it firmly. Only some rows state a clone size, as once, few, many or a class for expanded clones.

V: TRBV10-1
size: many
length: 17
D: NA
J: TRBJ2-4
CDR3: CASSESPDFNRENIQYF
DNA: TGCGCCAGCAGTGAGTCCCCCGACTTTAACAGGGAAAACATTCAGTACTTC

V: TRBV6-2/TRBV6-3
size: NA
length: 18
D: NA
J: TRBJ1-6
CDR3: CASSGTGQVDDYNSPLHF
DNA: TGTGCCAGCAGTGGCACAGGGCAGGTGGATGACTATAATTCACCCCTCCACTTT

V: TRBV9
size: NA
length: 15
D: TRBD1
J: TRBJ2-7
CDR3: CASSPPGTGSYEQYF
DNA: TGTGCCAGCAGCCCCCCCGGGACAGGGTCGTACGAGCAGTACTTC

V: TRBV6-5
size: once
length: 14
D: NA
J: TRBJ1-1
CDR3: CASSAEGLDTEAFF
DNA: TGTGCCAGCAGCGCCGAGGGCTTGGACACTGAAGCTTTCTTT

V: TRBV7-9
size: NA
length: 16
D: NA
J: TRBJ1-2
CDR3: CASSLDIWAPNYGYTF
DNA: TGTGCCAGCAGCTTAGACATTTGGGCCCCCAACTATGGCTACACCTTC

V: TRBV18
size: once
length: 13
D: NA
J: TRBJ1-5
CDR3: CASSGQGSQPQHF
DNA: TGTGCCAGCTCAGGGCAGGGGAGTCAGCCCCAGCATTTT

V: TRBV2
size: few
length: 14
D: TRBD1
J: TRBJ1-5
CDR3: CASSVGQVNQPQHF
DNA: TGTGCCAGCAGTGTGGGACAGGTAAATCAGCCCCAGCATTTT

V: TRBV6-5
size: NA
length: 13
D: NA
J: TRBJ1-2
CDR3: CASSPQTGHHYTF
DNA: TGTGCCAGCAGTCCTCAGACAGGCCACCATTACACCTTC

V: TRBV5-6
size: NA
length: 15
D: NA
J: TRBJ1-5
CDR3: CASSTLGGAGQPQHF
DNA: TGTGCCAGCAGTACCTTGGGGGGAGCCGGTCAGCCCCAGCATTTT

V: TRBV19
size: NA
length: 15
D: TRBD1
J: TRBJ1-4
CDR3: CASSILGQGNEKLFF
DNA: TGTGCCAGTAGTATTTTGGGACAGGGTAATGAAAAACTGTTTTTT

V: TRBV27
size: once
length: 13
D: TRBD2
J: TRBJ2-3
CDR3: CGTSSGVADTQYF
DNA: TGTGGGACGTCTAGCGGGGTCGCAGATACGCAGTATTTT

V: TRBV7-2
size: NA
length: 18
D: TRBD2
J: TRBJ2-4
CDR3: CASSSEGLALGAQNIQYF
DNA: TGTGCCAGCAGCTCCGAGGGACTAGCTCTGGGCGCTCAAAACATTCAGTACTTC

V: TRBV14
size: once
length: 18
D: NA
J: TRBJ2-6
CDR3: CASSQVTGSFSGANVLTF
DNA: TGTGCCAGCAGCCAAGTTACAGGTTCCTTCTCTGGGGCCAACGTCCTGACTTTC

V: TRBV11-2
size: NA
length: 13
D: TRBD1
J: TRBJ1-2
CDR3: CASSSRQGNGYTF
DNA: TGTGCCAGCAGCTCCAGACAGGGAAATGGCTACACCTTC

V: TRBV19
size: NA
length: 15
D: NA
J: TRBJ2-3
CDR3: CASSILGREADTQYF
DNA: TGTGCCAGTAGTATTCTTGGCAGGGAGGCAGATACGCAGTATTTT

V: TRBV25-1
size: NA
length: 15
D: TRBD1
J: TRBJ1-1
CDR3: CASSEGDRVNTEAFF
DNA: TGTGCCAGCAGTGAAGGGGACAGGGTTAACACTGAAGCTTTCTTT

V: TRBV11-3
size: NA
length: 15
D: TRBD1
J: TRBJ2-7
CDR3: CASSSDRHSSYEQYF
DNA: TGTGCCAGCAGCTCGGACAGGCACAGCTCCTACGAGCAGTACTTC

V: TRBV30
size: NA
length: 14
D: NA
J: TRBJ1-5
CDR3: CAWSVLLSNQPQHF
DNA: TGTGCCTGGAGTGTACTCCTCAGCAATCAGCCCCAGCATTTT

V: TRBV11-2
size: NA
length: 16
D: NA
J: TRBJ2-6
CDR3: CASSLISGSGANVLTF
DNA: TGTGCCAGCAGCTTAATCTCGGGCTCTGGGGCCAACGTCCTGACTTTC

V: TRBV18
size: NA
length: 13
D: NA
J: TRBJ1-1
CDR3: CASSQGLATEAFF
DNA: TGTGCCAGCTCACAGGGGTTGGCGACTGAAGCTTTCTTT

V: TRBV19
size: NA
length: 16
D: TRBD1
J: TRBJ2-7
CDR3: CASSIIRQGGTYEQYF
DNA: TGTGCCAGTAGTATCATCCGACAGGGCGGAACCTACGAGCAGTACTTC

V: TRBV5-6
size: NA
length: 13
D: NA
J: TRBJ2-1
CDR3: CASSFSWANEQFF
DNA: TGTGCCAGCAGCTTTTCCTGGGCCAATGAGCAGTTCTTC

V: TRBV27
size: NA
length: 15
D: NA
J: TRBJ1-2
CDR3: CASSLSRGGANGYTF
DNA: TGTGCCAGCAGTTTAAGTAGGGGGGGAGCCAATGGCTACACCTTC

V: TRBV27
size: NA
length: 14
D: NA
J: TRBJ2-3
CDR3: CASSLGGATDTQYF
DNA: TGTGCCAGCAGTTTGGGCGGGGCCACAGATACGCAGTATTTT